The present entry profiles one T cell receptor (beta chain) with its context. Its antigen remains unknown. This specimen comes from a study of CD4+ T cells in melanoma. Points from the study as a whole: Neoantigen-specific CD4+ T cells in melanoma reportedly had diverse differentiation states.

The protocol was immunoSEQ multiplex PCR, while the TCRdb copy is restricted to in-frame clones and leaves out a portion. This table holds roughly 54,000 clones, 89% found once. Sequencing input: peripheral blood. This receptor was obtained from a human donor with melanoma.

In DNA form, the CDR3 reads TGTGGAGACTTGGCGGAGAGTCTTTGGCAAGAGACCCAGTACTTC. Its protein product is CGDLAESLWQETQYF. This chain joins TRBV5-3 and TRBJ2-5; D gene uncertain. TRBV5-3 is an ORF; its function is uncertain. The CDR3 runs 15 residues.